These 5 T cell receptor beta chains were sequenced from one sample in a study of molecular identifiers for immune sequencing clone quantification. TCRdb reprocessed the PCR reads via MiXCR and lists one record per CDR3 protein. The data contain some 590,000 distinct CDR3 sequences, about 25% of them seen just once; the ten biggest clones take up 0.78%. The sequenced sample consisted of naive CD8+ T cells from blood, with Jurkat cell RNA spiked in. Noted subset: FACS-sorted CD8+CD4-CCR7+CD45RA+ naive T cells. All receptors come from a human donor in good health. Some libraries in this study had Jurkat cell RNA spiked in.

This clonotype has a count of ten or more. This CDR3 is CAIGKGTDHNSPLHF. In DNA, the CDR3 is TGTGCCATCGGTAAGGGGACGGACCATAATTCACCCCTCCACTTT. The chain has TRBV10-3 and TRBJ1-6; tentatively, D is TRBD1 (5 bases). CDR3 length: 15 amino acids. CDR1 is ENHRY, CDR2 SYGVKD, per germline. Deletions cut 8 bases from V and 5 bases from J, with 16 bases between.

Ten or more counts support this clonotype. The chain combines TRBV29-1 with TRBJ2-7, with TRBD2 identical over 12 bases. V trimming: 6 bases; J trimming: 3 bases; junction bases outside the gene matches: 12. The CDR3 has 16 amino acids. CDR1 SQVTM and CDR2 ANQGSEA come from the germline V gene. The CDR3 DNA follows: TGCAGCGTCAGGACTAGCGGGACCCGTCACCGCTACGAGCAGTACTTC. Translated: CSVRTSGTRHRYEQYF.

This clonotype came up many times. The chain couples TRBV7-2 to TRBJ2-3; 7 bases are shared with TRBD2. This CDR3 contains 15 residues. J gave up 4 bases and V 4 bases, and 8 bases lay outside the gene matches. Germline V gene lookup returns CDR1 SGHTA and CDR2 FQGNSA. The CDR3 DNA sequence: TGTGCCAGCAGCTGGAGACTAGCTGAAGCAGATACGCAGTATTTT. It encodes CASSWRLAEADTQYF.

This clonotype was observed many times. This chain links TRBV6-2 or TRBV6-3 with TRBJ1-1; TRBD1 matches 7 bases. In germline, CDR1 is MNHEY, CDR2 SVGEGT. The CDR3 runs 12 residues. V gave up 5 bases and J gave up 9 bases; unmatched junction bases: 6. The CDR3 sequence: CASSPVQGKAFF. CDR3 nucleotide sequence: TGTGCCAGCAGTCCTGTACAGGGGAAAGCTTTCTTT.

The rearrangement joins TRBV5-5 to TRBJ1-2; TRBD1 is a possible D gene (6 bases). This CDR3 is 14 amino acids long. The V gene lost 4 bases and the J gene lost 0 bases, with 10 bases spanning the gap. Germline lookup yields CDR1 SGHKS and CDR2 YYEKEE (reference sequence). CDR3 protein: CASSLAGANYGYTF. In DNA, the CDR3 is TGTGCCAGCAGCCTGGCAGGGGCTAACTATGGCTACACCTTC.